These 5 T cell receptor beta chains were all obtained from the same sample, sequenced in a study of blood T cell repertoires in COVID-19. Assay used: immunoSEQ multiplex PCR; TCRdb lists only in-frame clones, some missing. Of some 160,000 clones in the sample, around 84% are singletons; the top ten hold 2% to 3%. The sequenced material came from peripheral blood. The source is a woman of 80 years or more with COVID-19, enrolled during active disease.

CDR3 coding DNA: TGTGCCATCAGTGAGGGAGCTGGTTACAATGAGCAGTTCTTC. Protein: CAISEGAGYNEQFF. The chain joins TRBV10-3 to TRBJ2-1; D gene uncertain. Deletions cut 2 bases from V and 4 bases from J, with 9 bases between. CDR1 and CDR2 from the germline V gene are ENHRY and SYGVKD. The CDR3 extends over 14 amino acids.

V gene TRBV28 combines with J gene TRBJ2-7; 8 bases agree with TRBD2. The CDR3 is made up of 15 amino acids. In germline, CDR1 is MDHEN, CDR2 SYDVKM. V shed 6 bases and J 3 bases; nucleotides not matched to a gene: 10. The CDR3 sequence: CASRASAAGDYEQYF. CDR3 nucleotides: TGTGCCAGCAGGGCCAGCGCAGCGGGAGACTACGAGCAGTACTTC.

The V and J genes are TRBV10-3 and TRBJ1-5; D might be TRBD1 (5 bases). The germline CDR1 and CDR2 sequences are ENHRY and SYGVKD. Trimming cost V 10 bases and J 5 bases, with 18 bases left between them. The CDR3 runs to 14 residues. The CDR3: CATGNGHVDQPQHF. The CDR3 nucleotides read TGTGCCACCGGCAATGGACACGTAGATCAGCCCCAGCATTTT.

The chain uses TRBV7-2 and TRBJ2-2, with 7 bases identical to TRBD1. In germline, CDR1 is SGHTA, CDR2 FQGNSA. The CDR3 contains 14 residues. Trimming took 8 bases from V and 1 from J; bases not matched to a gene: 4. The CDR3 nucleotides read TGTGCCAGCCACAGGACAGGGAACACCGGGGAGCTGTTTTTT. Amino acid sequence: CASHRTGNTGELFF.

The chain uses TRBV5-6 and TRBJ1-2; D is unresolved. This CDR3 is built from 14 residues. Germline assignment: CDR1 SGHDT and CDR2 YYEEEE. V was pared by 4 bases and J by 4 bases, with 14 bases between. The CDR3 region has the DNA TGTGCCAGCAGCCCGCCTAGGCAGAGCTATGGCTACACCTTC. Protein: CASSPPRQSYGYTF.